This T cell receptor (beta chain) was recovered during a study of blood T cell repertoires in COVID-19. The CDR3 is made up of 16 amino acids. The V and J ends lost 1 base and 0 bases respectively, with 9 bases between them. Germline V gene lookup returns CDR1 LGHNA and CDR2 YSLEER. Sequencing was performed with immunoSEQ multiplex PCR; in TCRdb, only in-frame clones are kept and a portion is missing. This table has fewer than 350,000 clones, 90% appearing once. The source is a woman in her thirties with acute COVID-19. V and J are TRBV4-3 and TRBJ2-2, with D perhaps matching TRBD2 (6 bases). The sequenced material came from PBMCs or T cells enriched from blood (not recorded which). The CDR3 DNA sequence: TGCGCCAGCAGCCAAGGGACTACCTCGAACACCGGGGAGCTGTTTTTT. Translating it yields CASSQGTTSNTGELFF.